A single sample gave rise to the 4 T cell receptor beta chains below, sequenced in a study of blood T cell repertoires in COVID-19 (dated by TCRdb to the early 2020s). The library came from the immunoSEQ multiplex PCR assay. Sourced from immuneACCESS, this table was stored by TCRdb with only in-frame sequences that have V and J called. A share of the clones is absent; for the studies checked, an unresolved V gene accounts for under half, and the remainder has no known explanation. The sample includes 75,000 to 100,000 clones, with 77% observed a single time. Of the sample, around 10% is held by the ten largest clones. Sequencing was carried out using peripheral blood. The source of these receptors is a woman older than 75 with acute or convalescent COVID-19.

The rearrangement uses TRBV5-1 and TRBJ2-5; 8 nucleotides match TRBD1. This CDR3 has 15 amino acids. V lost 3 bases and J lost 1; bases outside the gene matches: 5. Germline CDR1 SGHRS, CDR2 YFSETQ. CDR3 residues: CASSSGTGPQETQYF. CDR3 in DNA: TGCGCCAGCAGCTCGGGGACAGGACCCCAAGAGACCCAGTACTTC.

The chain links TRBV5-1 to TRBJ1-1, with a tentative D call TRBD1 (5 bases). Per the germline V gene, CDR1 is SGHRS and CDR2 is YFSETQ. CDR3 length equals 16 residues. V was cut by 0 bases and J by 0 bases, with 12 bases left in between. The chain's CDR3 is CASSLASGSMNTEAFF. The CDR3 bases are TGCGCCAGCAGCTTGGCTTCAGGGTCTATGAACACTGAAGCTTTCTTT.

This sequence joins TRBV6-6 and TRBJ1-5; D not certain. The CDR3 length is 14 residues. Germline-derived CDR1 and CDR2 are MNHNY and SVGAGI (reference sequence). The ends were cut back, 6 bases at V and 5 bases at J, with 14 bases in the middle. The DNA of the CDR3 is TGTGCCAGCAGGGTACGCCATGAGGATCAGCCCCAGCATTTT. Protein: CASRVRHEDQPQHF.

The chain is built from TRBV5-1 and TRBJ1-5, with D hard to call. Germline assignment: CDR1 SGHRS and CDR2 YFSETQ. The CDR3 extends over 15 amino acids. Between the trimmed V and J ends, which lost 0 bases and 4 bases, there was a span of 11 bases. CDR3 protein: CASSLDGGDNQPQHF. CDR3 bases: TGCGCCAGCAGCTTGGATGGCGGAGATAATCAGCCCCAGCATTTT.